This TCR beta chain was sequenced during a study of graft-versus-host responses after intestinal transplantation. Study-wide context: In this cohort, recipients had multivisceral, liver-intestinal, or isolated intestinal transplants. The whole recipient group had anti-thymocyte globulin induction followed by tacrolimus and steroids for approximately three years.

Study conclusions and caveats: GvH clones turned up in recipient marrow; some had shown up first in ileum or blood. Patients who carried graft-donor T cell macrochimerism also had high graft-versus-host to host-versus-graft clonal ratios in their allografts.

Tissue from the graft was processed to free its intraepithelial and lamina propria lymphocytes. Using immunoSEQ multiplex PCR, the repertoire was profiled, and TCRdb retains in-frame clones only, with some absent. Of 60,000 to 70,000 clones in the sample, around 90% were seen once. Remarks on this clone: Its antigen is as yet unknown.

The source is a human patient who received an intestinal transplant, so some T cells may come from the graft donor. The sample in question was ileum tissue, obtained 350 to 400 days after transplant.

The CDR3 region is CASSQVAGGHTDTQYF. Written as DNA, the CDR3 is TGTGCCAGCAGCCAAGTGGCGGGAGGCCACACAGATACGCAGTATTTT. The chain joins TRBV7-3 to TRBJ2-3, with 8 bases that match TRBD2. V lost 5 bases, J lost 2 bases, and 9 bases stayed unmatched. Germline values: CDR1 SGHTA, CDR2 FQGTGA. The length of the CDR3 is 16 residues.